What follows describes a single T cell receptor beta chain. Its antigen is not yet known. Base qualities were left out, and no much larger clone turns up one base away. TCRbeta CDR3 regions were amplified from genomic DNA using the immunoSEQ Assay, a bias-controlled multiplex PCR. Concerning the study's data processing: The number of nucleated cells in each sample was estimated by amplification of reference gene primers within the assay. To quantify the absolute abundance of each unique TCRbeta CDR3 rearrangement, sequence reads were collapsed and filtered. For each sample, productive Simpson clonality was calculated as the square root of Simpson's diversity index across productive rearrangements. TCRdb retrieved this table from immuneACCESS and kept in-frame rearrangements only. Not all clones are present; in checked studies, unresolved V genes account for under half, and no reason is known for the remainder. V, J and clone size were drawn from that table, and D and trimming were deduced from the DNA. The sample has 14,000 or so clones on record, around 80% of them singletons. 16% of the sample rests with the top ten.

Collaborating institutions collected whole blood in K2EDTA tubes following their own protocols. Collaborator samples were shipped for TCRbeta analysis as frozen whole blood, isolated PBMCs, or DNA extracted from either sample type. These data belong to a study of blood T cell repertoires in COVID-19 (TCRdb year 2020). General notes on the study: The collaborator samples originated in the United States, Italy and Spain and spanned the acute and convalescent phases of COVID-19. HLA class I and class II types, where available, came from metadata supplied by the sample provider rather than from assay-based typing. The repertoires were made available in a free public database intended to serve as a resource for research on the immune response to SARS-CoV-2. Samples were obtained from the ongoing ImmuneRACE study (first 160 participants) and from 1,254 subjects provided by 6 global collaborators. Nearly every sample came with metadata listing a de-identified subject ID, COVID-19 status, age in years and sex. The dataset comprised deeply sampled blood TCRbeta repertoires from subjects exposed to, actively infected with, or recovered from COVID-19. The prospective study material was composed of cDNA or gDNA derived from T cells, B-cell-depleted T cells, or PBMCs. Beyond this particular receptor, the publication reports: Clinical and demographic metadata were provided uncurated, with the amount varying by source and participant.

Measured from the cysteine to the phenylalanine, the CDR3 is 14 residues long. The sequence is cut down to CDR3 DNA, 42 bases in frame from base 1. The germline V gene (reference sequence) sets CDR1 to LNHDA and CDR2 to SQIVND. Germline trimming: 5 bases from V, 14 bases from J; junction bases outside gene matches: 13. Sequencing used peripheral blood. The rearrangement joined TRBV19 to TRBJ2-1; 9 central bases correspond to TRBD2. The TCR sequence derives from a human donor in a cohort sampled during active COVID-19. CDR3 loop: CASSPSGGSGSEFF. The DNA sequence is TGTGCCAGTAGTCCCAGTGGGGGTAGCGGGAGCGAGTTCTTC.